This TCR beta chain was captured by sequencing in a study of blood T cell repertoires in COVID-19. On the study more broadly: The samples span acute and convalescent COVID-19 from the United States, Italy and Spain. Nucleic acid was either cDNA or gDNA, and it came from T cells, B-cell-depleted T cells, or PBMCs.

Study processing details: Counts of nucleated cells, estimated from reference gene primer amplification, were obtained. Sequenced by immunoSEQ multiplex PCR; TCRdb stores in-frame clones only, minus some. The V and J calls and the clone size are those of that table, but D and trimming were determined from the DNA. This sample has 55,000 to 85,000 clones; more than 75% occur once, and the top ten carry about 11%. This CDR3 has 13 amino acids. Trimming shortened V by 0 bases and J by 4 bases, and 9 bases separated the two germline ends. Germline CDR1 is GTSNPN and CDR2 is SVGIG (reference sequence). The sample consisted of peripheral blood. The receptor was isolated from a young woman with acute or convalescent COVID-19. The chain is built from TRBV30 and TRBJ1-2, with D possibly TRBD1 on 6 matching bases. The DNA for the CDR3 is TGTGCCTGGAGTGTACGGGACATCTATGGCTACACCTTC. This codes for CAWSVRDIYGYTF.